This is a list of T cell receptor beta chains from one sample in a study of blood T cell repertoires in COVID-19. Generated by immunoSEQ multiplex PCR, the TCRdb table keeps only in-frame clones and is missing some. This table has fewer than 250,000 clones, more than 65% appearing once. Sequencing used PBMCs or T cells enriched from blood (not recorded which). These receptors all come from a woman aged 50 to 65 with acute COVID-19. CDR3s include the opening cysteine and the closing phenylalanine or tryptophan. Fields, in order: V gene, D gene, J gene, CDR3 protein, CDR3 DNA. The D gene is left open where the match is weak.

v_gene: TRBV3-1/TRBV3-2; d_gene: -; j_gene: TRBJ1-4; CDR3aa: CASSPNAGNEKLFF; CDR3nt: TGTGCCAGCAGTCCCAATGCGGGTAATGAAAAACTGTTTTTT
v_gene: TRBV5-5; d_gene: TRBD1; j_gene: TRBJ1-2; CDR3aa: CASSPQDRGPWGYTF; CDR3nt: TGTGCCAGCAGCCCTCAGGACAGGGGGCCTTGGGGCTACACCTTC
v_gene: TRBV7-9; d_gene: TRBD1; j_gene: TRBJ1-4; CDR3aa: CASSSLTGNHPVREKLFF; CDR3nt: TGTGCCAGCAGCTCGTTGACAGGGAACCATCCCGTTAGGGAAAAACTGTTTTTT
v_gene: TRBV28; d_gene: -; j_gene: TRBJ1-5; CDR3aa: CASSLLSGAVGQPQHF; CDR3nt: TGTGCCAGCAGTTTATTGAGTGGGGCGGTCGGTCAGCCCCAGCATTTT
v_gene: TRBV5-5; d_gene: -; j_gene: TRBJ1-5; CDR3aa: CASSEVGTLGQPQHF; CDR3nt: TGTGCCAGCAGCGAGGTAGGAACCCTGGGTCAGCCCCAGCATTTT
v_gene: TRBV6-5; d_gene: TRBD1; j_gene: TRBJ1-1; CDR3aa: CASSRGDRVNTEAFF; CDR3nt: TGTGCCAGCAGCCGGGGGGACAGGGTGAACACTGAAGCTTTCTTT
v_gene: TRBV7-9; d_gene: -; j_gene: TRBJ2-1; CDR3aa: CASSRDSPWDNEQFF; CDR3nt: TGTGCCAGCAGCCGGGACTCGCCGTGGGATAATGAGCAGTTCTTC
v_gene: TRBV9; d_gene: -; j_gene: TRBJ2-1; CDR3aa: CASSVASNEQFF; CDR3nt: TGTGCCAGCAGCGTAGCGAGCAATGAGCAGTTCTTC
v_gene: TRBV4-3; d_gene: -; j_gene: TRBJ1-6; CDR3aa: CASRLGPDGGPLHF; CDR3nt: TGCGCCAGCAGGTTGGGACCCGATGGGGGCCCCCTCCACTTT
v_gene: TRBV28; d_gene: -; j_gene: TRBJ1-1; CDR3aa: CASREERDAFF; CDR3nt: TGTGCCAGCAGGGAGGAACGTGATGCTTTCTTT